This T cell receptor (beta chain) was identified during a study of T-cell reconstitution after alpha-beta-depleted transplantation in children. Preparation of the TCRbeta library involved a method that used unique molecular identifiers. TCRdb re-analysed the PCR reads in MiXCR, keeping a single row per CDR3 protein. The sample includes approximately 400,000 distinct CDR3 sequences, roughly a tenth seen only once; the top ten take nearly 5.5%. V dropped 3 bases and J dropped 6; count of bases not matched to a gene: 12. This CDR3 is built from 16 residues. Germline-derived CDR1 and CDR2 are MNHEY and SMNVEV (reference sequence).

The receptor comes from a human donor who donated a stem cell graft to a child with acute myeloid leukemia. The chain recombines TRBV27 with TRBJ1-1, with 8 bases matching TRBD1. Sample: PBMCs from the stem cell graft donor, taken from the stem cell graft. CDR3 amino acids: CASSFSLGQGGAEAFF. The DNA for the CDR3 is TGTGCCAGCAGTTTCAGCTTAGGACAGGGAGGGGCTGAAGCTTTCTTT.